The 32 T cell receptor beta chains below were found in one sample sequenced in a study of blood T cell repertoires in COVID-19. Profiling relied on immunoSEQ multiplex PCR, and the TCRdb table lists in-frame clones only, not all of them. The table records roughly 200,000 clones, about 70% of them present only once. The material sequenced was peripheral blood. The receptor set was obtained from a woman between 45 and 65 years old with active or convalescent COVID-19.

CDR3 bases: TGTGCCAGCAGTTACCGAACAGGGGGTGGCGGGGAGCTGTTTTTT. This gives the protein CASSYRTGGGGELFF. The chain employs TRBV6-2 or TRBV6-3 and TRBJ2-2; 8 bases fit TRBD1. There are 15 residues in the CDR3. V gave up 2 bases and J gave up 7 bases; unmatched junction bases: 6. Germline CDR1 MNHEY, CDR2 SVGEGT.

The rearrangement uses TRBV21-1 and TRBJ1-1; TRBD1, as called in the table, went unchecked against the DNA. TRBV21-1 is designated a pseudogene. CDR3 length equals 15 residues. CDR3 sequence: CASSTFRGPNTEAFF. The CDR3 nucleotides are TGTGCCAGCAGCACCTTCAGGGGGCCGAACACTGAAGCTTTCTTT.

CDR3 region: CASSSAGATDTQYF. In DNA form, the CDR3 reads TGTGCCAGCAGCTCAGCGGGAGCAACAGATACGCAGTATTTT. The chain uses TRBV4-2 and TRBJ2-3, with 8 bases lining up with TRBD2. This CDR3 spans 14 amino acids. CDR1 is LGHNA and CDR2 is YNFKEQ in the germline V gene. V lost 5 bases, J lost 3 bases, and 4 bases stayed unmatched.

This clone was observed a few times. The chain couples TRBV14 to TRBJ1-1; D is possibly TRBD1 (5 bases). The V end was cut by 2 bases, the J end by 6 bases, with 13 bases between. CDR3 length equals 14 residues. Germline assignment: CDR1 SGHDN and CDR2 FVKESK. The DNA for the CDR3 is TGTGCCAGCAGCCAATCAGGGTTTAGGTCTGAAGCTTTCTTT. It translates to CASSQSGFRSEAFF.

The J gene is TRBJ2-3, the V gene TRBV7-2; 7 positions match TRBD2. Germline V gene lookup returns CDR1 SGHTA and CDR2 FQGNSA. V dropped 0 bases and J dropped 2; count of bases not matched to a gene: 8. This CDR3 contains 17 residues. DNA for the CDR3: TGTGCCAGCAGCTTAGCGCGGGGAGCGGGGTTCACAGATACGCAGTATTTT. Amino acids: CASSLARGAGFTDTQYF.

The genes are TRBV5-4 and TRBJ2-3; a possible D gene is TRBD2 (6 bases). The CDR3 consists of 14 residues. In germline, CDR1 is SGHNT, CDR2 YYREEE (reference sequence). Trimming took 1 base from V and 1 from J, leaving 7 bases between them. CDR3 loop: CASSLWRGTDTQYF. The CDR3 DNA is TGTGCCAGCAGCTTGTGGAGGGGCACAGATACGCAGTATTTT.

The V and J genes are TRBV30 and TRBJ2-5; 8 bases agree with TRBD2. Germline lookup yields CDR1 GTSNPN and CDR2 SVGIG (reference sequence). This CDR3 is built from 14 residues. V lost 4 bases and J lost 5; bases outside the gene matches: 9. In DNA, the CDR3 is TGTGCCTGGAATCAAGGGACTAGAGGGGAGACCCAGTACTTC. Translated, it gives CAWNQGTRGETQYF.

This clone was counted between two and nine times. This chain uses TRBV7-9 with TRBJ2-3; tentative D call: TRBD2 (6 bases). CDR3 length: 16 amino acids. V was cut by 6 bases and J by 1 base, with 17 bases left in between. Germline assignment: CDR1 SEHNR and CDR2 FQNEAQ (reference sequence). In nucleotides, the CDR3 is TGTGCCAGCAGTTTTGGGCGGGCTAGCGGCACAGATACGCAGTATTTT. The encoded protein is CASSFGRASGTDTQYF.

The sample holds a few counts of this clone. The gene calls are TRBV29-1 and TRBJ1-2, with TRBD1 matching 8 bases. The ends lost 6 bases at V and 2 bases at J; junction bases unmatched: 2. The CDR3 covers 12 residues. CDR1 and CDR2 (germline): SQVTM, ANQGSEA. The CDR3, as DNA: TGCAGCGTAGGACAGGGCAACTATGGCTACACCTTC. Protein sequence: CSVGQGNYGYTF. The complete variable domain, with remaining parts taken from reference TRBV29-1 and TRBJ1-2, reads SAVISQKPSRDICQRGTSLTIQCQVDSQVTMMFWYRQQPGQSLTLIATANQGSEATYESGFVIDKFPISRPNLTFSTLTVSNMSPEDSSIYLCSVGQGNYGYTFGSGTRLTVV.

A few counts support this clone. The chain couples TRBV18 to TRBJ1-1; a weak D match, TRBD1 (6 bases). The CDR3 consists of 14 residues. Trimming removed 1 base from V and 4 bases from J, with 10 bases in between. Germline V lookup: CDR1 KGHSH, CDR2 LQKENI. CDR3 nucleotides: TGTGCCAGCTCACCACTGGGAGGGGGCACTGAAGCTTTCTTT. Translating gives CASSPLGGGTEAFF.

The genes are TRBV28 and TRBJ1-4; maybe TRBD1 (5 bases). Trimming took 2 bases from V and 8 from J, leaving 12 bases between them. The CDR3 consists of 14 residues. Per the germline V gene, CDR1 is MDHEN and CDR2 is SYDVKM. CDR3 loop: CASSLGRVGEKLFF. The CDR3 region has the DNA TGTGCCAGCAGTTTAGGCAGGGTAGGGGAAAAACTGTTTTTT.

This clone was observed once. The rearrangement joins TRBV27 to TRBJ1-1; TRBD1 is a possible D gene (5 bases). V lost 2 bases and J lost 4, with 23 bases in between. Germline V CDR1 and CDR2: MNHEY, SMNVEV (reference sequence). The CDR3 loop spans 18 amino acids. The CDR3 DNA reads TGTGCCAGCAGTTTAAGATGGAGCAGGGCCGGGAGCCCCACTGAAGCTTTCTTT. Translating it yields CASSLRWSRAGSPTEAFF.

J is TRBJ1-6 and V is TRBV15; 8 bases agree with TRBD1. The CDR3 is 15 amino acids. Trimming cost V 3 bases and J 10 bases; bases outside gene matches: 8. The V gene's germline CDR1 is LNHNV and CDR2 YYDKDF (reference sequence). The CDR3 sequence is CATSRSGTGLSPLHF. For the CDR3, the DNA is TGTGCCACCAGCAGGTCCGGGACAGGTCTGTCACCCCTCCACTTT.

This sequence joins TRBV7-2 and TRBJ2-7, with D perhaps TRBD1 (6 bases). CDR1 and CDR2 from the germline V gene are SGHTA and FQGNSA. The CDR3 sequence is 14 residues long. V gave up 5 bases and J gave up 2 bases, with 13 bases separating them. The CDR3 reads CASSTETGAYEQYF. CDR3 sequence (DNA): TGTGCCAGCAGCACGGAGACAGGCGCCTACGAGCAGTACTTC.

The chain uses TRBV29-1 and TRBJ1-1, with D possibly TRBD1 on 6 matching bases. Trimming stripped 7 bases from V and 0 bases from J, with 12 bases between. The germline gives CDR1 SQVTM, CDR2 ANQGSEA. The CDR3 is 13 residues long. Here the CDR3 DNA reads TGCAGCGCCCAAAGGGACATGAACACTGAAGCTTTCTTT. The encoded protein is CSAQRDMNTEAFF. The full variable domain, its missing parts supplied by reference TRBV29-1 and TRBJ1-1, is SAVISQKPSRDICQRGTSLTIQCQVDSQVTMMFWYRQQPGQSLTLIATANQGSEATYESGFVIDKFPISRPNLTFSTLTVSNMSPEDSSIYLCSAQRDMNTEAFFGQGTRLTVV.

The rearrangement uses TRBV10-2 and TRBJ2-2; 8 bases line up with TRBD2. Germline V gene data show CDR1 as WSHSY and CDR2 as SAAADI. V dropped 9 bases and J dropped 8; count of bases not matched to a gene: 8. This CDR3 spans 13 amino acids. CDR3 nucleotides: TGCGCCAGTCTAGCGGGCGGCGTGGGGGAGCTGTTTTTT. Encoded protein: CASLAGGVGELFF.

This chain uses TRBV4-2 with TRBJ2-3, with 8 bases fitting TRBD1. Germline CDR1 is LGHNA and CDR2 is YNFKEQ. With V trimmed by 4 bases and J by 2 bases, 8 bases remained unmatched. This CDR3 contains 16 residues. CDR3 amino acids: CASSRDPGGYTDTQYF. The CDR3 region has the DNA TGTGCCAGCAGCCGCGACCCAGGGGGCTACACAGATACGCAGTATTTT.

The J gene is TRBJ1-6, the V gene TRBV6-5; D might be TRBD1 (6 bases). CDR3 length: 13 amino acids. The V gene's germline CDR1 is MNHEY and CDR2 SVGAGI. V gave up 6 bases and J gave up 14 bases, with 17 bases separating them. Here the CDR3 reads CASRAPGHFTLHF. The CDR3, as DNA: TGTGCCAGCAGAGCTCCGGGACATTTCACCCTCCACTTT.

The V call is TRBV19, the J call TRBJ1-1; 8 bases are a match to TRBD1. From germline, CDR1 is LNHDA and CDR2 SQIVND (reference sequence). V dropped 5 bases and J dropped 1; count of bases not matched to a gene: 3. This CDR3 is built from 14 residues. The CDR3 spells CASSPGGANTEAFF. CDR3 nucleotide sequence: TGTGCCAGTAGTCCAGGGGGCGCGAACACTGAAGCTTTCTTT.

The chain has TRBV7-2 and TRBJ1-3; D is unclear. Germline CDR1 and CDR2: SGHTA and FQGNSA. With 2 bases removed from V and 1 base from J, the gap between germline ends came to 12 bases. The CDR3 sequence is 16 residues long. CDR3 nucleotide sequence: TGTGCCAGCAGCTTAAGTGGAGGGATGTCTGGAAACACCATATATTTT. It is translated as CASSLSGGMSGNTIYF.

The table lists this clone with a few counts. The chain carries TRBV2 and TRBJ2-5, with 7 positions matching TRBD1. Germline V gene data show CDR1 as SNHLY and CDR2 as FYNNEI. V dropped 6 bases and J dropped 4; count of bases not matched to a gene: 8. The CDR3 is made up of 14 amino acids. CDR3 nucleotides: TGTGCCAGCAGGAAAGGGACAGCAGGAGAGACCCAGTACTTC. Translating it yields CASRKGTAGETQYF. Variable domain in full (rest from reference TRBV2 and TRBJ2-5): EPEVTQTPSHQVTQMGQEVILRCVPISNHLYFYWYRQILGQKVEFLVSFYNNEISEKSEIFDDQFSVERPDGSNFTLKIRSTKLEDSAMYFCASRKGTAGETQYFGPGTRLLVL.

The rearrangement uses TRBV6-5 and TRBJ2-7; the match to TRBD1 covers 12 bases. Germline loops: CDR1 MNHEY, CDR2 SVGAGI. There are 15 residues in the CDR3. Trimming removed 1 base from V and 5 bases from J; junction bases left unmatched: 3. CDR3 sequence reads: CASSYLGQGAHEQYF. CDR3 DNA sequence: TGTGCCAGCAGTTACTTGGGACAGGGGGCCCACGAGCAGTACTTC.

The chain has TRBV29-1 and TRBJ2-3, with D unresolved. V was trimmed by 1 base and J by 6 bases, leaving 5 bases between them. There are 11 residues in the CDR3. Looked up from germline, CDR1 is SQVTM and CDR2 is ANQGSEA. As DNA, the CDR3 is TGCAGCGTTGAAGCGGTTGATACGCAGTATTTT. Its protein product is CSVEAVDTQYF.

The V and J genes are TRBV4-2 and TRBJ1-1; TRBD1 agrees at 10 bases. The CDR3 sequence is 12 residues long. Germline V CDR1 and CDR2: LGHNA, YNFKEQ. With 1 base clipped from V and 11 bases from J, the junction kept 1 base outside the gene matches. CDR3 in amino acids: CASSQGDRGAFF. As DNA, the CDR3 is TGTGCCAGCAGCCAAGGGGACAGGGGTGCTTTCTTT.

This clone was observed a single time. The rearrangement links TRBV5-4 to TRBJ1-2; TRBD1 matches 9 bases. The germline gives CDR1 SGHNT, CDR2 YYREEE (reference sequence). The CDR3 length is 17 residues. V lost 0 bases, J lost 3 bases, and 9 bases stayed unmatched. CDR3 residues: CASSLAGTGFLDYGYTF. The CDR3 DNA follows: TGTGCCAGCAGCTTGGCCGGGACAGGGTTCCTTGACTATGGCTACACCTTC.

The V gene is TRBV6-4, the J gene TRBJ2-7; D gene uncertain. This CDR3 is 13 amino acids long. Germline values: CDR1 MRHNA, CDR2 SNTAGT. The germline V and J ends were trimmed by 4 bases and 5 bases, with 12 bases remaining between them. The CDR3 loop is CASSGRNEDEQYF. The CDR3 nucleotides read TGTGCCAGCAGTGGACGAAATGAGGACGAGCAGTACTTC.

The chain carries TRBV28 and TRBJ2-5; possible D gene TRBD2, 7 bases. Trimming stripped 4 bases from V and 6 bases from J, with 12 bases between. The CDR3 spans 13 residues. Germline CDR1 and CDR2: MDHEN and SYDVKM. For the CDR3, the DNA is TGTGCCAGCAGTTGGGGGGGGCTGAAGACCCAGTACTTC. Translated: CASSWGGLKTQYF.

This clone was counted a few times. The CDR3, as DNA: TGTGCCAGCAGCTTAGCCCAATCCTACGAGCAGTACTTC. Translation gives CASSLAQSYEQYF. V and J are TRBV7-2 and TRBJ2-7, with D uncertain. The germline V gene encodes CDR1 SGHTA and CDR2 FQGNSA. The CDR3 extends over 13 amino acids. Trimming took 0 bases from V and 1 from J, leaving 4 bases between them.

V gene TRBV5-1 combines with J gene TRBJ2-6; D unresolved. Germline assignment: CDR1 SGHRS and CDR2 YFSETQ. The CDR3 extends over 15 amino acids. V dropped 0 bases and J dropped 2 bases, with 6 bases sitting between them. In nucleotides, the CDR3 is TGCGCCAGCAGCTTGGAACTGCCTGGGGCCAACGTCCTGACTTTC. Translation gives CASSLELPGANVLTF.

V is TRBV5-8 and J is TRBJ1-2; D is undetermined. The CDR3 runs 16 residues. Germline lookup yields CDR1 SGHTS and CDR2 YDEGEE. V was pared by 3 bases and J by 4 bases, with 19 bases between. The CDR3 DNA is TGTGCCAGCAGCTCCATGCAAGTAAGCCGGAGCTATGGCTACACCTTC. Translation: CASSSMQVSRSYGYTF.

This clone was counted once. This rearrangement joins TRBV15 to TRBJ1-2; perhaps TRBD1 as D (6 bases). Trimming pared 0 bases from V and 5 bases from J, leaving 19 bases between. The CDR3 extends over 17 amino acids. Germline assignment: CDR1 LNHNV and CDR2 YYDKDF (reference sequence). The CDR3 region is CATSRDKVAGASYGYTF. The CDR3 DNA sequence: TGTGCCACCAGCAGAGATAAGGTGGCGGGGGCCTCATATGGCTACACCTTC.

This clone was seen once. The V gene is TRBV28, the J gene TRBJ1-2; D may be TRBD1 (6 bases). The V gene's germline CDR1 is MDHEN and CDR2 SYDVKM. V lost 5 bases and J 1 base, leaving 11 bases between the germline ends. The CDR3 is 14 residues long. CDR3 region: CASSVTGFNYGYTF. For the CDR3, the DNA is TGTGCCAGCAGTGTCACAGGGTTTAACTATGGCTACACCTTC.